These 3 T cell receptor beta chains were all obtained from the same sample, sequenced in a study of cytomegalovirus exposure and HLA in healthy donors. Use of 60 Vbeta and 13 Jbeta primers characterized the PCR. Assay used: immunoSEQ multiplex PCR; TCRdb lists only in-frame clones, some missing. The sample has 130,000 or so clones, 75% to 90% seen once. Specimen: PBMCs. Receptor source: a woman in her twenties or thirties in good health and CMV-seropositive.

V usage is TRBV2 and J usage is TRBJ2-4, with D unresolved. The CDR3 is 14 amino acids. Germline V gene lookup returns CDR1 SNHLY and CDR2 FYNNEI. V was clipped by 7 bases and J by 1 base, with 11 bases between them. The CDR3 loop is CASIEEEAKNIQYF. CDR3 nucleotides: TGTGCCAGCATAGAGGAAGAGGCCAAAAACATTCAGTACTTC.

The CDR3 DNA reads TGTGCCAGCAGCTTCGGGGGGCAAGAGACCCAGTACTTC. It encodes CASSFGGQETQYF. This chain uses TRBV28 with TRBJ2-5; 7 nucleotides agree with TRBD2. The ends lost 6 bases at V and 2 bases at J; junction bases unmatched: 3. The CDR3 runs 13 residues. Germline CDR1 MDHEN, CDR2 SYDVKM.

The genes are TRBV28 and TRBJ1-3, with D hard to call. V shed 4 bases and J shed 0 bases, with 7 bases lying between them. Germline V gives CDR1 MDHEN, CDR2 SYDVKM. This CDR3 spans 14 amino acids. CDR3: CASSSHISGNTIYF. The DNA of the CDR3 is TGTGCCAGCAGTTCCCACATCTCTGGAAACACCATATATTTT. Variable domain in full (rest from reference TRBV28 and TRBJ1-3): DVKVTQSSRYLVKRTGEKVFLECVQDMDHENMFWYRQDPGLGLRLIYFSYDVKMKEKGDIPEGYSVSREKKERFSLILESASTNQTSMYLCASSSHISGNTIYFGEGSWLTVV.